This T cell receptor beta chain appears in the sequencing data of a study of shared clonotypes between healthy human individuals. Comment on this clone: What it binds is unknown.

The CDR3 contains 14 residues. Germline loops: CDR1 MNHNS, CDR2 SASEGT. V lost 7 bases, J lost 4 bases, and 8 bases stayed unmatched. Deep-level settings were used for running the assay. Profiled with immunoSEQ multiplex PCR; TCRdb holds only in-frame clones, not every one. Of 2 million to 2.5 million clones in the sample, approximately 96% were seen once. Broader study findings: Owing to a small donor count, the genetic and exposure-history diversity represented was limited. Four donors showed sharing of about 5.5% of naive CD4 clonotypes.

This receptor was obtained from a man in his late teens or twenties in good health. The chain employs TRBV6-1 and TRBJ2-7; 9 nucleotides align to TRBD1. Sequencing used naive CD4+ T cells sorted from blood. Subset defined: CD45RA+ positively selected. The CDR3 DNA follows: TGTGCCAGCAAATCCCGGGACAGGGTTTACGAGCAGTACTTC. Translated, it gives CASKSRDRVYEQYF.